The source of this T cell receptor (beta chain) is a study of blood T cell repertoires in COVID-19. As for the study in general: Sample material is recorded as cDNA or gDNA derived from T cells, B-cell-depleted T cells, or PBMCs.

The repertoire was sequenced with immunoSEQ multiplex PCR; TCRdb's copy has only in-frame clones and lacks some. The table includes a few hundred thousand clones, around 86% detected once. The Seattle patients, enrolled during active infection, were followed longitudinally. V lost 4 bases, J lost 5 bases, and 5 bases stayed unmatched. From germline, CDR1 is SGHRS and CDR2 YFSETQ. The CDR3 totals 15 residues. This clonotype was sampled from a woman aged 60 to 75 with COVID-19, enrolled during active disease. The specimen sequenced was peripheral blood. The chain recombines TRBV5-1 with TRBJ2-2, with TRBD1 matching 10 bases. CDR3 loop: CASSPQGQGTGELFF. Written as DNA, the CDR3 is TGCGCCAGCAGCCCGCAGGGACAGGGGACCGGGGAGCTGTTTTTT.